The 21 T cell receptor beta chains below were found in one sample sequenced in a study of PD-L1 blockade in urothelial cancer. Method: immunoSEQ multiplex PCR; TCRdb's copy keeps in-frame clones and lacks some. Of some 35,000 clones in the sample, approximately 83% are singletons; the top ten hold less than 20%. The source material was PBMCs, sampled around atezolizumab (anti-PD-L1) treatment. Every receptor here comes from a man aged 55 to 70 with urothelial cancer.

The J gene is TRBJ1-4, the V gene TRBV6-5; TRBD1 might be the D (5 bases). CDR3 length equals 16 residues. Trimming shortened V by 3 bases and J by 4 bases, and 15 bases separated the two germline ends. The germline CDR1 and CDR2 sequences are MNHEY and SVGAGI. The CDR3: CASSYSGTGGNEKLFF. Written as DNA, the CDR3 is TGTGCCAGCAGTTATTCCGGGACGGGAGGTAATGAAAAACTGTTTTTT.

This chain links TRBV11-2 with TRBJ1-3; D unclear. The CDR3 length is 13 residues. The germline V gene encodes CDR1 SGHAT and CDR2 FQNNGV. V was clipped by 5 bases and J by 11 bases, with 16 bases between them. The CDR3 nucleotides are TGTGCCAGCAGCCTTCCCCTAGCTCCCTCCATATATTTT. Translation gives CASSLPLAPSIYF.

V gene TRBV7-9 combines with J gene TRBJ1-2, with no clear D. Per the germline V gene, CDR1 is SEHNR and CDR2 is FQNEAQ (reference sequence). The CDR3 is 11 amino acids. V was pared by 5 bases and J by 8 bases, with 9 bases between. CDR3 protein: CASSTGEGYTF. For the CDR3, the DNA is TGTGCCAGCAGCACCGGGGAAGGCTACACCTTC.

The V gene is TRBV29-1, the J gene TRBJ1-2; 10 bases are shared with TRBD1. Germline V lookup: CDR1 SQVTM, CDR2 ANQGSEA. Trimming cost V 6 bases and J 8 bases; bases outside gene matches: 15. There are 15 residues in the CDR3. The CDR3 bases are TGCAGCGTGACGACTCCGGGACAGGGGAGTGTAGGCTACACCTTC. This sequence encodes CSVTTPGQGSVGYTF.

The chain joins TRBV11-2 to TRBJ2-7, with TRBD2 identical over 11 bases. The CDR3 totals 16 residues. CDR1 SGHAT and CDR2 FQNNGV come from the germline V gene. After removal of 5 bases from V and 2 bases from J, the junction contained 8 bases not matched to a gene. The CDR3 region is CASSLPSGGTPYEQYF. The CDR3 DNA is TGTGCCAGCAGCCTCCCTAGCGGGGGGACCCCCTACGAGCAGTACTTC.

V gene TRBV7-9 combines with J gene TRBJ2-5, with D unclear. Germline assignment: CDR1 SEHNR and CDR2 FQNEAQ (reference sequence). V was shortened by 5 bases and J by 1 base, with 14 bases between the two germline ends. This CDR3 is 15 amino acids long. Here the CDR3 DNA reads TGTGCCAGCAGCCTTAAAATCGGGTCCCAAGAGACCCAGTACTTC. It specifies CASSLKIGSQETQYF.

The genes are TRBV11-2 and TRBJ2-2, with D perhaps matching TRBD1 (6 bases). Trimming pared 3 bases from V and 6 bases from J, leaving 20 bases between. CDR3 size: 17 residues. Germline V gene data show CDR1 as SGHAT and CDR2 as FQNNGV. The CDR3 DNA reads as TGTGCCAGCAGCTTGGTGGCCGGGACAAGTGTTTCCGGGGAGCTGTTTTTT. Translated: CASSLVAGTSVSGELFF.

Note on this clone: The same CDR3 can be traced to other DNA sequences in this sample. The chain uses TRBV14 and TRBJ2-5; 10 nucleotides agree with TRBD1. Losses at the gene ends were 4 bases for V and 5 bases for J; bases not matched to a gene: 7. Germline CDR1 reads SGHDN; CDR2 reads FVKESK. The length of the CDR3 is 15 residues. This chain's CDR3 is CASSPRQGAGETQYF. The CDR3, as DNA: TGTGCCAGCAGCCCACGACAGGGGGCAGGGGAGACCCAGTACTTC.

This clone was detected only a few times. CDR3 residues: CATSRATDYGYTF. CDR3 coding DNA: TGTGCCACCAGCAGAGCGACAGACTATGGCTACACCTTC. J is TRBJ1-2 and V is TRBV15; tentatively, D is TRBD1 (5 bases). Germline V gene lookup returns CDR1 LNHNV and CDR2 YYDKDF (reference sequence). The CDR3 contains 13 residues. V was pared by 1 base and J by 3 bases, with 6 bases between.

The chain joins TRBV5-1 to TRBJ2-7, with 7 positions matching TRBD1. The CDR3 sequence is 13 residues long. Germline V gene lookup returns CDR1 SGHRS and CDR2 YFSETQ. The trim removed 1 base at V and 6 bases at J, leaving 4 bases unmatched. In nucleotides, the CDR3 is TGCGCCAGCAGCTTGTGGACAGGAGGCGAGCAGTACTTC. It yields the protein CASSLWTGGEQYF.

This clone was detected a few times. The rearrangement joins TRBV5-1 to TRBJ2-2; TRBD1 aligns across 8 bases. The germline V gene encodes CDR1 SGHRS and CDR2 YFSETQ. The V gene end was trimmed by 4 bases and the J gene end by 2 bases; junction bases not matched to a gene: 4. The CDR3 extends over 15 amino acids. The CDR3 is CASSRTGPNTGELFF. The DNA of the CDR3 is TGCGCCAGCAGCAGGACAGGGCCCAACACCGGGGAGCTGTTTTTT.

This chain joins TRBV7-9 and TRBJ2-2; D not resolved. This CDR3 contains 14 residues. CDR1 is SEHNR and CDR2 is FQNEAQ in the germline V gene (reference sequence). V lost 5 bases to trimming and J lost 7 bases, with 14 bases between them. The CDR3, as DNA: TGTGCCAGCAGCCTGCTAAGTGTTGTCGGGGAGCTGTTTTTT. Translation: CASSLLSVVGELFF.

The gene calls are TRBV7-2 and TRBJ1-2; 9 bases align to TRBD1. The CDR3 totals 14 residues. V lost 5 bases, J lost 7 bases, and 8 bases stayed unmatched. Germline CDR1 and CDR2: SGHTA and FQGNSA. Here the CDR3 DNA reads TGTGCCAGCAGCATTAACACAGGGGGCAGTGGCTACACCTTC. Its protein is CASSINTGGSGYTF.

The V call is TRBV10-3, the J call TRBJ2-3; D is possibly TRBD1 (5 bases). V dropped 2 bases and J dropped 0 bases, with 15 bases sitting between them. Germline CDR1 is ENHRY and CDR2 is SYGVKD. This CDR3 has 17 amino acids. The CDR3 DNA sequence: TGTGCCATCAGTGAGCAGAACAGGATACCTAGCACAGATACGCAGTATTTT. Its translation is CAISEQNRIPSTDTQYF.

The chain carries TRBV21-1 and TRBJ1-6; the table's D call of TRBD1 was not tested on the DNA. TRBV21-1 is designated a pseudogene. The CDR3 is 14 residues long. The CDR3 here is CASTRVQGNSPLHF. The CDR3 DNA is TGTGCCAGCACCAGGGTACAGGGTAATTCACCCCTCCACTTT.

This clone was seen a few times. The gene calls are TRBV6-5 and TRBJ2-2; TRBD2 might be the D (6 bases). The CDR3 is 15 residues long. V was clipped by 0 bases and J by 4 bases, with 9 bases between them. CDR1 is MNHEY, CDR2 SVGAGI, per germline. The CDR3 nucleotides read TGTGCCAGCAGTTACTCTCGGGGGTTCACCGGGGAGCTGTTTTTT. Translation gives CASSYSRGFTGELFF.

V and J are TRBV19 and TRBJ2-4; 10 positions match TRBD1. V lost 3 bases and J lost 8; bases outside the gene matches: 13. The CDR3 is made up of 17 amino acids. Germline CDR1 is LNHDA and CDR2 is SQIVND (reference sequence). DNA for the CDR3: TGTGCCAGTAGTATTCGGGGACAGGGGTCGAGAGGAGACATTCAGTACTTC. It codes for CASSIRGQGSRGDIQYF.

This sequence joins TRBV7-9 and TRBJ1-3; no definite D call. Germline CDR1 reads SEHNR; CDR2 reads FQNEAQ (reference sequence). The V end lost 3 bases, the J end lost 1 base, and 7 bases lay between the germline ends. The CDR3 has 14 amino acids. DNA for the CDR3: TGTGCCAGCAGCTTCGAAACTTCTGGAAACACCATATATTTT. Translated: CASSFETSGNTIYF.

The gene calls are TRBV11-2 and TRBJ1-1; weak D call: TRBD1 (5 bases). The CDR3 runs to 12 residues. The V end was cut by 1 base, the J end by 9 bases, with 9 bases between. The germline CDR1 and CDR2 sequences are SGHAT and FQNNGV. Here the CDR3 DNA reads TGTGCCAGCAGCTTAGGTCCAGGGCAAGCTTTCTTT. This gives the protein CASSLGPGQAFF.

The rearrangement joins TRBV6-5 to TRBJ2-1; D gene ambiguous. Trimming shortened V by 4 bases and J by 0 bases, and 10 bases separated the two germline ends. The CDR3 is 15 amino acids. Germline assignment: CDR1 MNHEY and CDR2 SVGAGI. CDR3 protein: CASSLGLSSYNEQFF. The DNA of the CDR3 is TGTGCCAGCAGTTTGGGCCTAAGCTCCTACAATGAGCAGTTCTTC.

The CDR3 reads CASSSAGLISRLGSPLHF. CDR3 bases: TGTGCCAGCAGCTCCGCAGGGTTAATCTCTCGTCTGGGTTCACCCCTCCACTTT. This rearrangement joins TRBV7-6 to TRBJ1-6; tentative D call: TRBD1 (5 bases). Between the trimmed V and J ends, which lost 4 bases and 9 bases, there was a span of 25 bases. Germline V gene data show CDR1 as SGHVS and CDR2 as FNYEAQ. The CDR3 has 18 residues. The full variable domain, rest sourced from reference TRBV7-6 and TRBJ1-6, is GAGVSQSPRYKVTKRGQDVALRCDPISGHVSLYWYRQALGQGPEFLTYFNYEAQQDKSGLPNDRFSAERPEGSISTLTIQRTEQRDSAMYRCASSSAGLISRLGSPLHFGNGTRLTVT.